This T cell receptor beta chain is from a study of shared clonotypes between healthy human individuals. CDR3 length equals 12 residues. Unmatched junction bases numbered 4, after V lost 7 bases and J lost 6 bases. Germline lookup yields CDR1 SQVTM and CDR2 ANQGSEA. Measured with immunoSEQ multiplex PCR; TCRdb has only the in-frame clones, and not every one. The profile shows 950,000 to 1,200,000 clones, approximately 80% of them singletons. This sequence was found in a man between 18 and 35 years old in good health. Some clones in this sample may be carry-over from other donors' samples. The rearrangement links TRBV29-1 to TRBJ1-2; 11 nucleotides align to TRBD1. The sequenced sample was memory CD4+ T cells from PBMCs. Subset indicated: CD45RA-negative fraction. The DNA of the CDR3 is TGCAGCGCTAAGGGACAGGGGGATGGCTACACCTTC. Protein sequence: CSAKGQGDGYTF.